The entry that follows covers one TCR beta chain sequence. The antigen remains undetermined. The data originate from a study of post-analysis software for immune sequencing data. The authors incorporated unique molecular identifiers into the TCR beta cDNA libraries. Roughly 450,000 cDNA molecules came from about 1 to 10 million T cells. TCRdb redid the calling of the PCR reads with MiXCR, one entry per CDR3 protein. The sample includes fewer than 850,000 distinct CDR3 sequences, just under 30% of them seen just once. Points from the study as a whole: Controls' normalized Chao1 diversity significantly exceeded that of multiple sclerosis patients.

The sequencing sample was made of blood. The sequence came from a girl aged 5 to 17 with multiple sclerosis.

The CDR3 protein is CATSRRPVGDQETQYF. For the CDR3, the DNA is TGTGCCACCAGCAGAAGACCGGTAGGGGACCAAGAGACCCAGTACTTC. The genes are TRBV15 and TRBJ2-5; TRBD1 is a possible D gene (5 bases). The germline CDR1 and CDR2 sequences are LNHNV and YYDKDF (reference sequence). CDR3 size: 16 residues. V lost 2 bases to trimming and J lost 0 bases, with 13 bases between them.